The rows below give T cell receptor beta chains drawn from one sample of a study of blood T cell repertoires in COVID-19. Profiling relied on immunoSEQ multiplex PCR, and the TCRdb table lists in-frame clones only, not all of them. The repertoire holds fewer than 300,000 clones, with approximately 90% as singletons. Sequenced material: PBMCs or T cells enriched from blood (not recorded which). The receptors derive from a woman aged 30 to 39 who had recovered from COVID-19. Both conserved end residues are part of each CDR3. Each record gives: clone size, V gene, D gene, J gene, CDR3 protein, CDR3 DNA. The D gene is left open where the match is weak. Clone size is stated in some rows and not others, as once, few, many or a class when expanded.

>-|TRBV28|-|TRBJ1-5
CATLPGLYSNQPQHF
TGTGCCACCCTACCGGGACTGTATAGCAATCAGCCCCAGCATTTT
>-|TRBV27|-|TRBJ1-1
CASSLAANTEAFF
TGTGCCAGCAGTTTAGCGGCGAACACTGAAGCTTTCTTT
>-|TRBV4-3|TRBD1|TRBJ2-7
CASSQAFPGQGAYEQYF
TGCGCCAGCAGCCAAGCTTTTCCAGGACAGGGGGCCTACGAGCAGTACTTC
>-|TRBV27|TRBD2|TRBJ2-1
CASSPGLAGVGEQFF
TGTGCCAGCAGTCCGGGACTAGCGGGAGTTGGTGAGCAGTTCTTC
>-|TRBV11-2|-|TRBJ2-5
CASSLGSTFQETQYF
TGTGCCAGCAGCTTAGGTAGTACTTTCCAAGAGACCCAGTACTTC
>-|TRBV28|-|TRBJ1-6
CASSPRQNLNSPLHF
TGTGCCAGCAGTCCCCGACAGAATCTTAATTCACCCCTCCACTTT
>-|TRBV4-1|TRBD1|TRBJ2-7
CASSQVWTGGYEQYF
TGCGCCAGCAGCCAAGTCTGGACAGGGGGTTACGAGCAGTACTTC
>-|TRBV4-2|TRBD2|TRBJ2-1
CASSQDYQTSGKDEQFF
TGTGCCAGCAGCCAAGACTATCAGACTAGCGGGAAGGATGAGCAGTTCTTC
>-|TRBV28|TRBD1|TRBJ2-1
CASRQGSYNEQFF
TGTGCCAGTAGACAGGGGTCCTACAATGAGCAGTTCTTC
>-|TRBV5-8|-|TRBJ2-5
CASSLNILRGETQYF
TGTGCCAGCAGCTTGAATATTCTCCGGGGAGAGACCCAGTACTTC
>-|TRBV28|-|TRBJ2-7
CASSLGGGYSYEQYF
TGTGCCAGCAGTTTAGGCGGGGGCTACTCCTACGAGCAGTACTTC
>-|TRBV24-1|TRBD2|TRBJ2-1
CATSAREGGWYNEQFF
TGTGCCACCAGCGCTAGGGAGGGAGGGTGGTACAATGAGCAGTTCTTC
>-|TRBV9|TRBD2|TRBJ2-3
CASSVRGLRADTQYF
TGTGCCAGCAGCGTAAGGGGACTAAGGGCAGATACGCAGTATTTT
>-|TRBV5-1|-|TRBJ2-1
CASSLPHGTYNEQFF
TGCGCCAGCAGCTTGCCCCACGGGACCTACAATGAGCAGTTCTTC
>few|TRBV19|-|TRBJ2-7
CASSTLRDSYEQYF
TGTGCCAGTAGTACCCTCAGGGACTCCTACGAGCAGTACTTC
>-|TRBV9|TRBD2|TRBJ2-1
CASSPRGTSRMSSYNEQFF
TGTGCCAGCAGCCCCCGTGGGACTAGCAGGATGAGCTCCTACAATGAGCAGTTCTTC
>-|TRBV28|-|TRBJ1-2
CASSLSQGNYGYTF
TGTGCCAGCAGTTTATCTCAGGGGAACTATGGCTACACCTTC
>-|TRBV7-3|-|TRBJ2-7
CASSLNPGSYEQYF
TGTGCCAGCAGCTTAAATCCCGGGAGCTACGAGCAGTACTTC